The 20 T cell receptor beta chains reported below all come from one sample, sequenced in a study of spatial heterogeneity in lung cancer. MiXCR, run by TCRdb on the 5' RACE reads, gives a single entry per CDR3 protein. The data contain fewer than 16,000 distinct CDR3 sequences, about 3.6% of them singletons. The time point denotes: sample taken at primary tumor resection. The material was normal lung tissue next to the tumor, obtained at surgery. All receptors come from a male donor with early-stage non-small cell lung cancer.

This clonotype has at least ten counts. This beta chain came through as a stray read in a library set up for alpha chains, and its size says little. The chain links TRBV7-2 to TRBJ2-1, with TRBD1 matching 10 bases. CDR1 and CDR2 from the germline V gene are SGHTA and FQGNSA. V was pared by 4 bases and J by 4 bases, with 4 bases of the junction left unmatched. The CDR3 contains 15 residues. The CDR3: CASSWTGGAYNEQFF. CDR3 coding DNA: TGTGCCAGCAGCTGGACAGGGGGAGCTTACAATGAGCAGTTCTTC.

This clonotype was seen at least ten times. The library was built for alpha chains, so this beta chain is an off-target read and its size means little. V is TRBV7-9 and J is TRBJ1-6; a possible D gene is TRBD1 (5 bases). This CDR3 region has 12 residues. The V gene lost 9 bases and the J gene lost 7 bases, with 10 bases spanning the gap. Germline CDR1 and CDR2: SEHNR and FQNEAQ (reference sequence). The CDR3 DNA follows: TGTGCCAGTGGGGCAGAGAATTCACCCCTCCACTTT. Amino acids: CASGAENSPLHF.

This clonotype was picked up many times. This beta chain is an off-target read within a library intended for alpha chains, so its frequency means little. The chain joins TRBV3-1 to TRBJ2-2, with TRBD2 identical over 7 bases. The V and J ends lost 1 base and 4 bases, in that order; junction bases with no gene match: 6. The V gene's germline CDR1 is LGHDT and CDR2 YNNKEL (reference sequence). The CDR3 has 16 residues. The CDR3 DNA is TGTGCCAGCAGCCAAGGGACTAGTTCGGTCACCGGGGAGCTGTTTTTT. Its translation: CASSQGTSSVTGELFF.

This clonotype was seen many times. The library was designed around alpha chains, so this beta chain is a stray read whose abundance carries little weight. The V call is TRBV3-1, the J call TRBJ2-3, with 11 bases matching TRBD2. The CDR3 totals 20 residues. The junction had 14 bases not matched to a gene; V was cut back by 0 bases and J by 3 bases. Germline CDR1 reads LGHDT; CDR2 reads YNNKEL (reference sequence). In DNA, the CDR3 is TGTGCCAGCAGCCAAGAGATTGGGAAACTAGCGGGAGTGTATACAGATACGCAGTATTTT. Translating gives CASSQEIGKLAGVYTDTQYF.

This clonotype was observed at least ten times. This beta chain was picked up by a library intended for alpha chains and is off target, so its count carries little meaning. V and J are TRBV29-1 and TRBJ2-5, with 11 bases fitting TRBD1. J gave up 3 bases and V 5 bases, and 11 bases lay outside the gene matches. Germline CDR1 and CDR2: SQVTM and ANQGSEA. The CDR3 consists of 16 residues. The CDR3 region has the DNA TGCAGCGTTCCATCCCCCGGGACAGGGGGTAAAGAGACCCAGTACTTC. This sequence encodes CSVPSPGTGGKETQYF. Looking up the rest from reference TRBV29-1 and TRBJ2-5 gives the full variable domain: SAVISQKPSRDICQRGTSLTIQCQVDSQVTMMFWYRQQPGQSLTLIATANQGSEATYESGFVIDKFPISRPNLTFSTLTVSNMSPEDSSIYLCSVPSPGTGGKETQYFGPGTRLLVL.

This clonotype appeared many times. Since it is a stray read in a library aimed at alpha chains, this beta chain has a size that is not meaningful. The V call is TRBV19, the J call TRBJ1-4; 7 bases line up with TRBD1. This CDR3 contains 17 residues. V lost 3 bases to trimming and J lost 0 bases; unmatched junction nucleotides: 7. Germline values: CDR1 LNHDA, CDR2 SQIVND (reference sequence). In DNA, the CDR3 is TGTGCCAGTAGTATGCCAGGGGGAGATGCAACTAATGAAAAACTGTTTTTT. It yields the protein CASSMPGGDATNEKLFF.

By share, this clonotype counts as medium-sized. Being off target in a library aimed at alpha chains, this beta chain has a size of little meaning. The V gene is TRBV9, the J gene TRBJ2-1, with TRBD2 as a possible D gene (6 bases). Germline V lookup: CDR1 SGDLS, CDR2 YYNGEE. Trimming pared 0 bases from V and 7 bases from J, leaving 14 bases between. CDR3 length: 15 amino acids. CDR3 sequence reads: CASSVVGSGENEQFF. CDR3 coding DNA: TGTGCCAGCAGCGTAGTTGGTAGCGGAGAGAATGAGCAGTTCTTC.

This clonotype was seen many times. The size of this beta chain means little, since it is a stray read in a library made for alpha chains. This chain connects TRBV5-6 to TRBJ2-5, with D unclear. Germline assignment: CDR1 SGHDT and CDR2 YYEEEE. There are 16 residues in the CDR3. Trimming pared 4 bases from V and 4 bases from J, leaving 20 bases between. CDR3 bases: TGTGCCAGCAGCCGGCCCAGAGTAGACTTTCGAGAGACCCAGTACTTC. It codes for CASSRPRVDFRETQYF.

This clonotype was detected many times. This beta chain is an unintended read in a library built for alpha chains; its size means little. The rearrangement joins TRBV20-1 to TRBJ1-1; D might be TRBD1 (5 bases). Trimming took off 0 bases at V and 5 bases at J, with 19 bases between the two ends. This CDR3 is built from 16 residues. CDR1 and CDR2 (germline): DFQATT, SNEGSKA (reference sequence). In nucleotides, the CDR3 is TGCAGTGCTAGAGATTCCGGGGGGTCGGTGAGGACTGAAGCTTTCTTT. This sequence encodes CSARDSGGSVRTEAFF.

This clonotype was observed many times. In a library made to pick up alpha chains, this beta chain is a stray read with a size that means little. The chain recombines TRBV3-1 with TRBJ2-1, with 8 nucleotides matching TRBD2. Germline V CDR1 and CDR2: LGHDT, YNNKEL (reference sequence). The CDR3 contains 14 residues. V trimming: 4 bases; J trimming: 2 bases; junction bases outside the gene matches: 1. CDR3 amino acids: CASSRSGTYNEQFF. The CDR3 region has the DNA TGTGCCAGCAGCCGTAGCGGGACCTACAATGAGCAGTTCTTC.

This clonotype was picked up many times. This beta chain is an unintended read in a library built for alpha chains; its size means little. The chain uses TRBV12-3 or TRBV12-4 and TRBJ1-5, with 7 nucleotides matching TRBD1. Trimming cost V 2 bases and J 8 bases; bases outside gene matches: 9. The CDR3 runs 15 residues. CDR3 amino acids: CASSLRGQSRKPQHF. CDR3 nucleotide sequence: TGTGCCAGCAGTTTAAGGGGACAGAGTAGGAAGCCCCAGCATTTT.

The table lists this clonotype with many counts. The size of this beta chain means little, since it is a stray read in a library made for alpha chains. J is TRBJ1-6 and V is TRBV3-1; TRBD1 matches 8 bases. CDR3 length: 14 amino acids. V trimming: 3 bases; J trimming: 7 bases; junction bases outside the gene matches: 2. Germline V gene lookup returns CDR1 LGHDT and CDR2 YNNKEL (reference sequence). The CDR3 loop reads CASSQDRVNSPLHF. CDR3 DNA sequence: TGTGCCAGCAGCCAGGACAGGGTGAATTCACCCCTCCACTTT.

This clonotype has at least ten counts. Since it is a stray read in a library aimed at alpha chains, this beta chain has a size that is not meaningful. The CDR3 DNA reads TGCAGTGCTTCCCCCGCTACAATCATAACCTACGAGCAGTACTTC. Its protein is CSASPATIITYEQYF. The chain joins TRBV20-1 to TRBJ2-7; D gene unclear. V lost 5 bases, J lost 2 bases, and 19 bases lay in between. The CDR3 contains 15 residues. Germline V lookup: CDR1 DFQATT, CDR2 SNEGSKA (reference sequence).

This clonotype was seen repeatedly, ten times or more. In a library made to pick up alpha chains, this beta chain is a stray read with a size that means little. CDR3 residues: CASSLEVRDLYF. In DNA, the CDR3 is TGTGCCAGCAGCTTAGAGGTCAGGGATCTTTATTTT. The chain recombines TRBV7-2 with TRBJ2-3; TRBD1 might be the D (5 bases). Trimming pared 1 base from V and 15 bases from J, leaving 14 bases between. Germline V lookup: CDR1 SGHTA, CDR2 FQGNSA. This CDR3 has 12 residues.

This clonotype was seen many times. This beta chain represents an off-target read in a library built for alpha chains; its size is of limited meaning. The V and J genes are TRBV3-1 and TRBJ2-6; D not certain. Germline V gene sequence: CDR1 LGHDT, CDR2 YNNKEL (reference sequence). V shed 6 bases and J shed 3 bases, with 9 bases lying between them. The CDR3 sequence is 14 residues long. The CDR3 reads CASSARDGANVLTF. For the CDR3, the DNA is TGTGCCAGCAGTGCAAGGGATGGGGCCAACGTCCTGACTTTC. The complete variable domain, with remaining parts taken from reference TRBV3-1 and TRBJ2-6, reads DTAVSQTPKYLVTQMGNDKSIKCEQNLGHDTMYWYKQDSKKFLKIMFSYNNKELIINETVPNRFSPKSPDKAHLNLHINSLELGDSAVYFCASSARDGANVLTFGAGSRLTVL.

By share of the sample, this clonotype is medium-sized (0.01 to 0.1%). This beta chain turned up in a library designed for alpha chains; as an off-target read, its abundance says little. J is TRBJ1-1 and V is TRBV29-1; D ambiguous. Germline CDR1 is SQVTM and CDR2 is ANQGSEA. The CDR3 contains 11 residues. V lost 2 bases and J 1 base, leaving 2 bases between the germline ends. CDR3 DNA: TGCAGCGTTGAAAAGAACACTGAAGCTTTCTTT. This gives the protein CSVEKNTEAFF.

This clonotype was recorded many times. As an off-target read in a library built for alpha chains, this beta chain has a frequency of little significance. The genes are TRBV5-1 and TRBJ2-3, with 10 bases that match TRBD2. Losses at the gene ends were 4 bases for V and 1 base for J; bases not matched to a gene: 9. The germline V gene has CDR1 SGHRS and CDR2 YFSETQ. This CDR3 has 17 residues. CDR3 nucleotides: TGCGCCAGCAGCACCGAGACTAGCGGGTTCGGCACAGATACGCAGTATTTT. This encodes CASSTETSGFGTDTQYF.

There are many counts of this clonotype. For a library built for alpha chains, this beta chain is a stray read; little rests on its size. This chain joins TRBV20-1 and TRBJ2-1; 11 bases are shared with TRBD1. Trimming took 6 bases from V and 2 from J; bases not matched to a gene: 9. The CDR3 runs to 16 residues. Per germline, CDR1 DFQATT and CDR2 SNEGSKA (reference sequence). This chain's CDR3 is CSARRTGGFTYNEQFF. The CDR3 DNA reads TGCAGTGCCCGCAGGACAGGGGGCTTCACCTACAATGAGCAGTTCTTC.

Many counts were recorded for this clonotype. The size of this beta chain means little, since it is a stray read in a library made for alpha chains. J is TRBJ2-2 and V is TRBV30; the match to TRBD1 covers 8 bases. This CDR3 is 15 amino acids long. With V trimmed by 2 bases and J by 6 bases, 8 bases remained unmatched. From germline, CDR1 is GTSNPN and CDR2 SVGIG (reference sequence). DNA of the CDR3: TGTGCCTGGAGTTTCAGGGGGCTAAATTCCGGGGAGCTGTTTTTT. Protein product: CAWSFRGLNSGELFF.

This clonotype was detected many times. As an off-target read in a library built for alpha chains, this beta chain has a frequency of little significance. V gene TRBV7-9 combines with J gene TRBJ2-1; TRBD2 agrees at 13 bases. The V segment lost 6 bases and the J segment 8 bases; nucleotides outside the gene matches: 7. The length of the CDR3 is 15 residues. The germline V gene encodes CDR1 SEHNR and CDR2 FQNEAQ (reference sequence). CDR3 nucleotide sequence: TGTGCCAGCAGTTCCGGGACTAGCGGGATCGATGAGCAGTTCTTC. Translation: CASSSGTSGIDEQFF.